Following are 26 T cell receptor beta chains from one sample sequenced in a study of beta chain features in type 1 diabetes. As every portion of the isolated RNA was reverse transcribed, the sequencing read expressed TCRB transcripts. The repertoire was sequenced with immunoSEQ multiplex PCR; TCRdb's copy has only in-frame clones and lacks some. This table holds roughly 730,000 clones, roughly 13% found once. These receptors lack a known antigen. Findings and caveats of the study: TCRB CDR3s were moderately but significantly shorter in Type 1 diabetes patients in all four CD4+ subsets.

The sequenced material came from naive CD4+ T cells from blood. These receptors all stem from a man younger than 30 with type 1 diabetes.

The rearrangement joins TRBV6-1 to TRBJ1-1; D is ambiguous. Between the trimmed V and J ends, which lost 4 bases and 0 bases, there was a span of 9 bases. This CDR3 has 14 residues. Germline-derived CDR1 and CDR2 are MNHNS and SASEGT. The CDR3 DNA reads TGTGCCAGCAGTGGTAAAGCCATGAACACTGAAGCTTTCTTT. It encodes CASSGKAMNTEAFF.

CDR3 nucleotides: TGCGCCAGCAGTGGAACGAAAAAGGGAGCTTTCTTT. Its protein is CASSGTKKGAFF. The V gene is TRBV10-1, the J gene TRBJ1-1, with D uncertain. V lost 4 bases and J lost 10, with 13 bases in between. Looked up from germline, CDR1 is WNHNN and CDR2 is SYGVQD (reference sequence). The CDR3 covers 12 residues.

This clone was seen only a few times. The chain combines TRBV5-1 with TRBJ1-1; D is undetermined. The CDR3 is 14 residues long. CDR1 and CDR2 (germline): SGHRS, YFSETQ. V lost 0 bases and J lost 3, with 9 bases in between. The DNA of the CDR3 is TGCGCCAGCAGCTTGGAACGCCTAGACACTGAAGCTTTCTTT. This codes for CASSLERLDTEAFF.

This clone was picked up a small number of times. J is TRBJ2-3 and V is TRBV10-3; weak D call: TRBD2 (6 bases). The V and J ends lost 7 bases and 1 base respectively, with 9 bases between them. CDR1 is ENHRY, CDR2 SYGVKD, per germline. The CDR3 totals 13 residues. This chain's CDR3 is CAIMEGGTDTQYF. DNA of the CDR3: TGTGCCATCATGGAGGGCGGCACAGATACGCAGTATTTT.

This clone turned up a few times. CDR3 in DNA: TGCAGCGTGTGTGAAGCCTATAGCAATCAGCCCCAGCATTTT. Translation: CSVCEAYSNQPQHF. The rearrangement uses TRBV29-1 and TRBJ1-5; D remains unclear. The germline gives CDR1 SQVTM, CDR2 ANQGSEA. The CDR3 has 14 amino acids. Deletions cut 6 bases from V and 0 bases from J, with 12 bases between.

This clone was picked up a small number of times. The CDR3 sequence is CASNLAIGAGEQFF. The CDR3 DNA reads as TGTGCCAGTAATCTAGCGATTGGGGCTGGGGAGCAGTTCTTC. This chain joins TRBV19 and TRBJ2-1; maybe TRBD2 (6 bases). Germline CDR1 LNHDA, CDR2 SQIVND (reference sequence). V was shortened by 7 bases and J by 10 bases, with 20 bases between the two germline ends. This CDR3 comprises 14 residues.

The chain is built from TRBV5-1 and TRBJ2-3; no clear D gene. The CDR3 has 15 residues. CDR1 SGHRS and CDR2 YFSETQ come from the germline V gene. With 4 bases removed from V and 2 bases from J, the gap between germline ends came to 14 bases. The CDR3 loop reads CASSGGRSNTDTQYF. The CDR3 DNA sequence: TGCGCCAGCAGCGGCGGACGGTCGAACACAGATACGCAGTATTTT.

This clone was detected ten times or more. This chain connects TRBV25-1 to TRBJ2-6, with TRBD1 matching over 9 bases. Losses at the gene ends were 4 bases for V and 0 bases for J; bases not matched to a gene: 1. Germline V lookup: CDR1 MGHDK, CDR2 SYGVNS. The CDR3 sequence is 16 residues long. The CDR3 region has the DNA TGTGCCAGCAGTGGACAGGGGGTCTCTGGGGCCAACGTCCTGACTTTC. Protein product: CASSGQGVSGANVLTF.

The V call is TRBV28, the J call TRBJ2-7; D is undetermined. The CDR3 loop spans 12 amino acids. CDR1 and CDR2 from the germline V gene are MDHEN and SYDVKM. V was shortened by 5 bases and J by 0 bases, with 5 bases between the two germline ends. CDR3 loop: CASSQFSYEQYF. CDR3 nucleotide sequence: TGTGCCAGCAGTCAATTCTCCTACGAGCAGTACTTC.

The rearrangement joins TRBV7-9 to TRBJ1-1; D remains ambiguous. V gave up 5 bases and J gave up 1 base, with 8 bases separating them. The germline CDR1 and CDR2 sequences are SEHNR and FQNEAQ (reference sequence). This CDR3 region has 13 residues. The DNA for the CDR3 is TGTGCCAGCAGCACAACAGAGAACACTGAAGCTTTCTTT. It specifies CASSTTENTEAFF.

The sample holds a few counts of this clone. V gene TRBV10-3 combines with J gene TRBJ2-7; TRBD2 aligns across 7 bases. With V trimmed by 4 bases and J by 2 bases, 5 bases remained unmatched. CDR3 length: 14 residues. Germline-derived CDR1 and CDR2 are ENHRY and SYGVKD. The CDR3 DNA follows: TGTGCCATCAGTGGGGAGACTAGCACCTACGAGCAGTACTTC. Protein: CAISGETSTYEQYF.

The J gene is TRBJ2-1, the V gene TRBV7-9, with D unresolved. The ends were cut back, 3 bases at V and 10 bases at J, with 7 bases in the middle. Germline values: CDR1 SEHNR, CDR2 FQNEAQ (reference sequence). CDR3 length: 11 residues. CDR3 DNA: TGTGCCAGCAGCTTCGGCCAAGAGCAGTTCTTC. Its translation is CASSFGQEQFF.

The CDR3 spells CASSPGRVGNSPLHF. For the CDR3, the DNA is TGTGCCAGCAGCCCCGGACGTGTTGGTAATTCACCCCTCCACTTT. This chain uses TRBV6-5 with TRBJ1-6; D is undetermined. Germline V gene data show CDR1 as MNHEY and CDR2 as SVGAGI. This CDR3 comprises 15 residues. V was shortened by 6 bases and J by 6 bases, with 15 bases between the two germline ends.

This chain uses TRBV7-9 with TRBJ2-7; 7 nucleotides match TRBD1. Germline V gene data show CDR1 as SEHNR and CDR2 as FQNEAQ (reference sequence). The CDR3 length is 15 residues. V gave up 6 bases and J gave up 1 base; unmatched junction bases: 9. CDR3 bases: TGTGCCAGCAGAGTCGGGACAGACTTATCCTACGAGCAGTACTTC. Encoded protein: CASRVGTDLSYEQYF.

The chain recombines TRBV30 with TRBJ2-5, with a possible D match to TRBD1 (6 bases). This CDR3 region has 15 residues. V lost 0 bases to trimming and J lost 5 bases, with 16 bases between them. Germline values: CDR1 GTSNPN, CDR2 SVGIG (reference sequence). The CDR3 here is CAWSVQGPQGETQYF. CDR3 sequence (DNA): TGTGCCTGGAGTGTTCAGGGCCCCCAGGGGGAGACCCAGTACTTC.

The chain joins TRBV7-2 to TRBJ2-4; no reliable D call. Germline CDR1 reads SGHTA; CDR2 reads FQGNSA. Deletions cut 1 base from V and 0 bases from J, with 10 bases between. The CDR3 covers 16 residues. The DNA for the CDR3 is TGTGCCAGCAGCTTAGTGGCAGGTCTAGCCAAAAACATTCAGTACTTC. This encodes CASSLVAGLAKNIQYF.

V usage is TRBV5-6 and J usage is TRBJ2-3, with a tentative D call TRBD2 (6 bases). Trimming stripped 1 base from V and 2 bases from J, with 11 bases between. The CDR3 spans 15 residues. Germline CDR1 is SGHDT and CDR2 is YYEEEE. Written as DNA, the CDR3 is TGTGCCAGCAGCTTGTTAGCGGATCTCACAGATACGCAGTATTTT. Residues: CASSLLADLTDTQYF.

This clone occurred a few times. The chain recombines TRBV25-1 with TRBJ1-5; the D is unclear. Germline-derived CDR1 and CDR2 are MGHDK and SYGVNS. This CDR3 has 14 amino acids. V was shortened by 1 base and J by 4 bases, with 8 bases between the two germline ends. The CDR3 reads CASSEWQENQPQHF. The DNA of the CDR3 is TGTGCCAGCAGTGAATGGCAGGAGAATCAGCCCCAGCATTTT.

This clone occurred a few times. The CDR3 protein is CATSKPGQGYNQPQHF. CDR3 nucleotide sequence: TGTGCCACCTCAAAACCGGGACAGGGTTACAATCAGCCCCAGCATTTT. This rearrangement joins TRBV15 to TRBJ1-5; 9 bases fit TRBD1. CDR3 length: 16 amino acids. V lost 8 bases, J lost 3 bases, and 11 bases stayed unmatched. Germline V gene lookup returns CDR1 LNHNV and CDR2 YYDKDF (reference sequence).

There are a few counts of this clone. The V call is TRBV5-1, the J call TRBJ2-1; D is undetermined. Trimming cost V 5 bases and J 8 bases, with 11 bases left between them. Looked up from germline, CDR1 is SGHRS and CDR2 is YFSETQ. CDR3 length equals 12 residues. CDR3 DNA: TGCGCCAGCAGGATGGGTATGGATGAGCAGTTCTTC. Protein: CASRMGMDEQFF.

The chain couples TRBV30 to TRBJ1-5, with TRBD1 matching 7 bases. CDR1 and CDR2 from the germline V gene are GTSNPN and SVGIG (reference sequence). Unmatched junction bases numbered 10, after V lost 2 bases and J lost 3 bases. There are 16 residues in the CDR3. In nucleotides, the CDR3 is TGTGCCTGGAGTTCCCGCTTAGGACAGGTCAATCAGCCCCAGCATTTT. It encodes CAWSSRLGQVNQPQHF.

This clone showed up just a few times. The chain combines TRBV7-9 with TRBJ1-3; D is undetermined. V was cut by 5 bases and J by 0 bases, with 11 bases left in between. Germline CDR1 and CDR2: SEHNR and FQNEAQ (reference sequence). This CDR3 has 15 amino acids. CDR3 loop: CASSLHEPSGNTIYF. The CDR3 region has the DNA TGTGCCAGCAGCCTCCATGAGCCCTCTGGAAACACCATATATTTT.

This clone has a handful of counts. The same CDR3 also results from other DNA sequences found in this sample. The CDR3 sequence is CSVGDRGEKLFF. CDR3 bases: TGCAGCGTGGGGGACAGGGGAGAAAAACTGTTTTTT. The chain joins TRBV29-1 to TRBJ1-4; TRBD1 aligns across 10 bases. The trim removed 6 bases at V and 8 bases at J, leaving 3 bases unmatched. Germline CDR1 and CDR2: SQVTM and ANQGSEA. There are 12 residues in the CDR3.

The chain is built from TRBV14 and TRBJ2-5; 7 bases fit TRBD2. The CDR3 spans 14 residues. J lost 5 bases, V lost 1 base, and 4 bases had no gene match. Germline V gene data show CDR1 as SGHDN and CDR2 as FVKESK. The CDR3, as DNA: TGTGCCAGCAGCCAAGGCCGGGGAGGGGAGACCCAGTACTTC. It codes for CASSQGRGGETQYF.

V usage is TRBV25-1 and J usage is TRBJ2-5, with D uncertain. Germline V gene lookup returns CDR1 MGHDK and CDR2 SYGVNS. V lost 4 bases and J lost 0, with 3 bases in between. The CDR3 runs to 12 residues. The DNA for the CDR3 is TGTGCCAGCAGTGGGAACCAAGAGACCCAGTACTTC. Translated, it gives CASSGNQETQYF.

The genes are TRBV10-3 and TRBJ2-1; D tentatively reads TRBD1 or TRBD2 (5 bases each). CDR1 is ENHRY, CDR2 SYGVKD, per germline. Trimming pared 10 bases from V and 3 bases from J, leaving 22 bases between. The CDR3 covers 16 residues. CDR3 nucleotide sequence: TGTGCCACCTGGTCGGGCAGGGATGGGGGCTACAATGAGCAGTTCTTC. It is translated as CATWSGRDGGYNEQFF.